These 27 T cell receptor beta chains were sequenced from one sample in a study of identical twins. TCRdb itself ran the 5' RACE reads through MiXCR, one entry per CDR3 protein. The sample has about 530,000 distinct CDR3 sequences, roughly 15% seen once. The same data also went into a second study, on yellow fever vaccine responses in identical twins.

The sample was CD4+ T cells sorted from blood. These receptors were taken from a woman younger than 35 in good health.

In this sample, this clonotype turned up many times. The chain couples TRBV20-1 to TRBJ2-3; no reliable D call. The germline CDR1 and CDR2 sequences are DFQATT and SNEGSKA (reference sequence). Trimming cost V 2 bases and J 1 base, with 4 bases left between them. This CDR3 comprises 12 residues. In DNA form, the CDR3 reads TGCAGTGCTAGACAGGGCACAGATACGCAGTATTTT. Protein sequence: CSARQGTDTQYF.

The rearrangement joins TRBV6-2 or TRBV6-3 to TRBJ2-4; 7 bases align to TRBD1. The V gene end was trimmed by 3 bases and the J gene end by 3 bases; junction bases not matched to a gene: 17. The length of the CDR3 is 19 residues. Germline lookup yields CDR1 MNHEY and CDR2 SVGEGT. The CDR3 spells CASSYRDRIPSPYKNIQYF. CDR3 DNA: TGTGCCAGCAGTTATCGGGACAGAATCCCTTCTCCTTACAAAAACATTCAGTACTTC.

This clonotype was observed a handful of times. V is TRBV10-3 and J is TRBJ1-5; 9 bases fit TRBD1. The CDR3 is made up of 15 amino acids. Germline V gives CDR1 ENHRY, CDR2 SYGVKD. The junction had 5 bases not matched to a gene; V was cut back by 3 bases and J by 5 bases. The CDR3, as DNA: TGTGCCATCAGTGACCCGACAGGGGGAGATCAGCCCCAGCATTTT. Residues: CAISDPTGGDQPQHF.

The genes are TRBV5-5 and TRBJ2-1; no reliable D call. This CDR3 spans 14 amino acids. The germline gives CDR1 SGHKS, CDR2 YYEKEE (reference sequence). V lost 1 base and J 4 bases, leaving 9 bases between the germline ends. The CDR3: CASSLMTVYNEQFF. CDR3 sequence (DNA): TGTGCCAGCAGCTTGATGACTGTTTACAATGAGCAGTTCTTC.

The V call is TRBV29-1, the J call TRBJ2-7, with 8 bases fitting TRBD1. Germline lookup yields CDR1 SQVTM and CDR2 ANQGSEA. The CDR3 length is 15 residues. V gave up 6 bases and J gave up 5 bases; unmatched junction bases: 15. The CDR3 here is CSVTGPGTGKDEQYF. CDR3 sequence (DNA): TGCAGCGTAACCGGCCCCGGGACAGGTAAAGACGAGCAGTACTTC.

This clonotype was detected a few times. The chain employs TRBV14 and TRBJ2-1, with D possibly matching TRBD2 (6 bases). This CDR3 comprises 17 residues. Trimming removed 1 base from V and 1 base from J, with 14 bases in between. Germline V lookup: CDR1 SGHDN, CDR2 FVKESK. CDR3 in DNA: TGTGCCAGCAGCCAAGTTGAGTTCGGACTATCCTACAATGAGCAGTTCTTC. Its translation is CASSQVEFGLSYNEQFF.

This clonotype was detected a few times. The chain is built from TRBV20-1 and TRBJ1-3, with D possibly TRBD1 on 6 matching bases. Germline loops: CDR1 DFQATT, CDR2 SNEGSKA (reference sequence). Trimming stripped 5 bases from V and 0 bases from J, with 17 bases between. The length of the CDR3 is 16 residues. This chain's CDR3 is CSARRGTYSSGNTIYF. The CDR3 DNA reads as TGCAGTGCTCGGCGAGGGACATACTCCTCTGGAAACACCATATATTTT.

This clonotype showed up just a few times. The chain couples TRBV18 to TRBJ2-5, with TRBD2 matching 16 bases. The V gene end was trimmed by 4 bases and the J gene end by 2 bases; junction bases not matched to a gene: 7. The CDR3 length is 18 residues. The germline V gene has CDR1 KGHSH and CDR2 LQKENI. This CDR3 reads CASSLGLAGGPRQETQYF. CDR3 coding DNA: TGTGCCAGCTCACTGGGACTAGCGGGAGGGCCTCGGCAAGAGACCCAGTACTTC.

This clonotype was detected a few times. CDR3 in amino acids: CARTVSPDTQYF. CDR3 sequence (DNA): TGTGCCAGGACAGTATCCCCAGATACGCAGTATTTT. The rearrangement links TRBV21-1 to TRBJ2-3; no check of the table's D call, TRBD1, against the DNA was made. TRBV21-1 is marked as a pseudogene. The CDR3 extends over 12 amino acids.

J is TRBJ2-7 and V is TRBV6-1; 7 bases agree with TRBD2. Trimming took 2 bases from V and 4 from J; bases not matched to a gene: 8. This CDR3 contains 15 residues. Looked up from germline, CDR1 is MNHNS and CDR2 is SASEGT. Here the CDR3 DNA reads TGTGCCAGCAGTGAAAGATTAAGCGGGACTTACGAGCAGTACGTC. It encodes CASSERLSGTYEQYV.

The J gene is TRBJ2-5, the V gene TRBV4-2, with D unclear. The germline CDR1 and CDR2 sequences are LGHNA and YNFKEQ. The germline V and J ends were trimmed by 2 bases and 1 base, with 14 bases remaining between them. The CDR3 sequence is 16 residues long. In DNA, the CDR3 is TGTGCCAGCAGCCAATTAGGCCCACGAGGCCAAGAGACCCAGTACTTC. It encodes CASSQLGPRGQETQYF.

The chain employs TRBV11-2 and TRBJ2-1, with D possibly being TRBD1 or TRBD2 (6 bases each). Germline V gives CDR1 SGHAT, CDR2 FQNNGV. This CDR3 is 13 amino acids long. Trimming took 2 bases from V and 10 from J, leaving 12 bases between them. Written as DNA, the CDR3 is TGTGCCAGCAGCTTAAGGGGGGTCACAGAGCAGTTCTTC. It specifies CASSLRGVTEQFF.

The CDR3 DNA reads as TGTGCCAGCAGCTTATTTTCAGGGCCTAATGAAAAACTGTTTTTT. It translates to CASSLFSGPNEKLFF. This sequence joins TRBV7-6 and TRBJ1-4; possibly TRBD1 for D (5 bases). Germline CDR1 and CDR2: SGHVS and FNYEAQ. This CDR3 contains 15 residues. Trimming cost V 2 bases and J 3 bases, with 10 bases left between them.

This CDR3 is CASSPSLQETQYF. The CDR3 nucleotides read TGCGCCAGCAGCCCGTCCCTCCAAGAGACCCAGTACTTC. The rearrangement joins TRBV5-1 to TRBJ2-5; the D is unclear. Between the trimmed V and J ends, which lost 4 bases and 1 base, there was a span of 8 bases. Germline V CDR1 and CDR2: SGHRS, YFSETQ. The CDR3 has 13 residues.

This clonotype was detected only a few times. This sequence joins TRBV20-1 and TRBJ2-3; 8 bases match TRBD1. This CDR3 contains 12 residues. CDR1 and CDR2 (germline): DFQATT, SNEGSKA (reference sequence). The J segment lost 7 bases and the V segment lost 6 bases, leaving 6 bases of the junction unmatched. As DNA, the CDR3 is TGCAGTGCGACCCAGGGGGCGAATACGCAGTATTTT. Amino acid sequence: CSATQGANTQYF.

This clonotype was detected a few times. The rearrangement uses TRBV24-1 and TRBJ2-2; 13 nucleotides line up with TRBD2. The CDR3 consists of 16 residues. Losses at the gene ends were 1 base for V and 6 bases for J; bases not matched to a gene: 1. Germline CDR1 is KGHDR and CDR2 is SFDVKD. The CDR3 sequence: CATSDFTSGRAGELFF. The CDR3 coding sequence is TGTGCCACCAGTGATTTTACTAGCGGGAGGGCCGGGGAGCTGTTTTTT.

V is TRBV5-1 and J is TRBJ2-2; weak D call: TRBD2 (6 bases). The CDR3 loop spans 16 amino acids. CDR1 is SGHRS, CDR2 YFSETQ, per germline. Trimming took 5 bases from V and 1 from J, leaving 15 bases between them. CDR3 in DNA: TGCGCCAGCAGGGCGGCGGAGGGGATGAACACCGGGGAGCTGTTTTTT. This codes for CASRAAEGMNTGELFF.

This clonotype occurred many times. The rearrangement joins TRBV7-9 to TRBJ2-1, with 7 nucleotides matching TRBD1. The V segment lost 5 bases and the J segment 7 bases; nucleotides outside the gene matches: 8. Germline V CDR1 and CDR2: SEHNR, FQNEAQ (reference sequence). The CDR3 is 14 amino acids. The CDR3 coding sequence is TGTGCCAGCAGCCTATCCGGGACAGTTAATGAGCAGTTCTTC. Residues: CASSLSGTVNEQFF.

The chain joins TRBV29-1 to TRBJ2-7; 8 bases line up with TRBD2. Unmatched junction bases numbered 1, after V lost 3 bases and J lost 3 bases. Germline V gene sequence: CDR1 SQVTM, CDR2 ANQGSEA. CDR3 length: 12 amino acids. Written as DNA, the CDR3 is TGCAGCGTTGACAGCGGGAGCTACGAGCAGTACTTC. Translated: CSVDSGSYEQYF.

J is TRBJ2-2 and V is TRBV14; 8 positions agree with TRBD2. J gave up 9 bases and V 6 bases, and 9 bases lay outside the gene matches. CDR3 length: 14 residues. The germline CDR1 and CDR2 sequences are SGHDN and FVKESK. The CDR3 region is CASSKFGGRRELFF. For the CDR3, the DNA is TGTGCCAGCAGTAAATTCGGCGGGAGGAGGGAGCTGTTTTTT.

This clonotype was picked up a small number of times. This chain links TRBV2 with TRBJ2-7; 10 bases are a match to TRBD2. CDR3 length equals 19 residues. CDR1 is SNHLY and CDR2 is FYNNEI in the germline V gene. J lost 2 bases, V lost 5 bases, and 18 bases had no gene match. CDR3 in amino acids: CASSPPQGLQSGRAYEQYF. The CDR3 coding sequence is TGTGCCAGCAGTCCACCACAGGGCCTCCAGAGCGGGAGGGCCTACGAGCAGTACTTC.

The V and J genes are TRBV24-1 and TRBJ2-3; the D gene is possibly TRBD1 (5 bases). The CDR3 has 13 residues. V shed 4 bases and J shed 6 bases, with 10 bases lying between them. Germline CDR1 is KGHDR and CDR2 is SFDVKD. The CDR3 nucleotides are TGTGCCACCAGTGAATACCCAGGGGATACGCAGTATTTT. It translates to CATSEYPGDTQYF.

The rearrangement links TRBV24-1 to TRBJ2-7; D call uncertain. Germline V lookup: CDR1 KGHDR, CDR2 SFDVKD. Trimming removed 3 bases from V and 1 base from J, with 6 bases in between. This CDR3 spans 13 amino acids. CDR3 amino acids: CATSDPVSYEQYF. The CDR3 region has the DNA TGTGCCACCAGTGATCCGGTGTCCTACGAGCAGTACTTC.

CDR3 sequence (DNA): TGTGCCAGCAGCCACGGGACTCTCCCGGACACTGAAGCTTTCTTT. Encoded protein: CASSHGTLPDTEAFF. This chain connects TRBV7-9 to TRBJ1-1; the D gene is possibly TRBD1 (5 bases). V was trimmed by 5 bases and J by 3 bases, leaving 16 bases between them. Germline CDR1 SEHNR, CDR2 FQNEAQ (reference sequence). The CDR3 has 15 residues.

This sequence joins TRBV5-1 and TRBJ2-5; 7 bases are shared with TRBD1. This CDR3 has 14 amino acids. The V and J ends lost 0 bases and 5 bases, in that order; junction bases with no gene match: 4. Germline lookup yields CDR1 SGHRS and CDR2 YFSETQ. This CDR3 is CASSLGDRVETQYF. In DNA, the CDR3 is TGCGCCAGCAGCTTGGGCGACAGGGTGGAGACCCAGTACTTC.

CDR3 amino acids: CASKGLAGFSGANVLTF. CDR3 DNA sequence: TGTGCCAGCAAAGGACTAGCGGGATTCTCTGGGGCCAACGTCCTGACTTTC. The chain has TRBV12-3 or TRBV12-4 and TRBJ2-6; 12 bases are shared with TRBD2. The J segment lost 0 bases and the V segment lost 7 bases, leaving 4 bases of the junction unmatched. There are 17 residues in the CDR3.

This chain joins TRBV10-3 and TRBJ2-5; tentative D call: TRBD2 (5 bases). This CDR3 is built from 13 residues. Germline CDR1 and CDR2: ENHRY and SYGVKD. Trimming stripped 6 bases from V and 0 bases from J, with 8 bases between. CDR3 DNA sequence: TGTGCCATCAGAAATAGCGACCAAGAGACCCAGTACTTC. This gives the protein CAIRNSDQETQYF.